This entry lists 12 T cell receptor beta chains sequenced from one sample in a study of Ad26.COV2.S vaccination and SARS-CoV-2 variants. Sequencing used immunoSEQ multiplex PCR; TCRdb keeps in-frame clones, though not all of them. This table holds 350,000 to 450,000 clones, 80% to 90% found once. The treatment denotes: roughly 18 received Ad26.COV2.S at low or high dose, single or two shots; 5 received placebo; per-sample allocation not given. On day 63 after the first injection, vaccine and placebo recipients gave samples. This specimen consisted of peripheral blood, obtained in a trial of Ad26.COV2.S vaccine versus placebo. The source of these receptors is a person aged 18-65 years who received the Ad26.COV2.S COVID-19 vaccine or a placebo.

The CDR3 bases are TGCAGCGTTGAAGCCCCCGGGGGAGTAAACACCGGGGAGCTGTTTTTT. Its protein product is CSVEAPGGVNTGELFF. This sequence joins TRBV29-1 and TRBJ2-2, with D perhaps matching TRBD2 (6 bases). The V end lost 1 base, the J end lost 2 bases, and 14 bases lay between the germline ends. The CDR3 is 16 amino acids. The germline gives CDR1 SQVTM, CDR2 ANQGSEA.

This rearrangement joins TRBV3-1 (or the pseudogene TRBV3-2) to TRBJ1-2; D is ambiguous. With 7 bases removed from V and 13 bases from J, the gap between germline ends came to 22 bases. The CDR3 loop spans 13 amino acids. From germline, CDR1 is LGHDT and CDR2 YNNKEL (reference sequence). In DNA, the CDR3 is TGTGCCAGCACCATGGGATTTGGGCCGACGCGCACCTTC. It yields the protein CASTMGFGPTRTF.

The gene calls are TRBV5-1 and TRBJ1-2, with D perhaps TRBD1 (5 bases). Per germline, CDR1 SGHRS and CDR2 YFSETQ. The CDR3 length is 13 residues. Deletions cut 1 base from V and 1 base from J, with 5 bases between. For the CDR3, the DNA is TGCGCCAGCAGCTTGAGGGGTAACTATGGCTACACCTTC. Encoded protein: CASSLRGNYGYTF.

V usage is TRBV5-1 and J usage is TRBJ2-4; 13 bases fit TRBD2. CDR3 length: 18 amino acids. V shed 0 bases and J 2 bases; nucleotides not matched to a gene: 5. Germline-derived CDR1 and CDR2 are SGHRS and YFSETQ. The CDR3 here is CASSLGTSGRGSKNIQYF. The CDR3 DNA is TGCGCCAGCAGCTTGGGGACTAGCGGGAGAGGGTCCAAAAACATTCAGTACTTC.

This clone was detected a few times. The rearrangement uses TRBV19 and TRBJ1-3; D not resolved. Looked up from germline, CDR1 is LNHDA and CDR2 is SQIVND (reference sequence). Deletions cut 9 bases from V and 0 bases from J, with 9 bases between. CDR3 size: 13 residues. The CDR3 spells CASGRDSGNTIYF. CDR3 in DNA: TGTGCCAGCGGACGGGACTCTGGAAACACCATATATTTT.

This chain joins TRBV3-1 (or the pseudogene TRBV3-2) and TRBJ2-7; 11 bases line up with TRBD2. The CDR3 sequence is 14 residues long. In germline, CDR1 is LGHDT, CDR2 YNNKEL (reference sequence). V was pared by 8 bases and J by 5 bases, with 8 bases of the junction left unmatched. CDR3 sequence: CASARTSGPHEQYF. CDR3 bases: TGTGCCAGCGCAAGGACTAGCGGGCCCCACGAGCAGTACTTC.

The CDR3 coding sequence is TGCGCCAGCAGCTTGCAGCTGGGCTCTGGGGCTGAAGCTTTCTTT. As protein: CASSLQLGSGAEAFF. This rearrangement joins TRBV5-1 to TRBJ1-1; no clear D gene. V was pared by 1 base and J by 6 bases, with 16 bases between. Germline values: CDR1 SGHRS, CDR2 YFSETQ. The CDR3 extends over 15 amino acids.

This clone was counted once. V usage is TRBV5-4 and J usage is TRBJ2-7; TRBD2 agrees at 14 bases. The CDR3 contains 17 residues. Germline loops: CDR1 SGHNT, CDR2 YYREEE (reference sequence). V trimming: 0 bases; J trimming: 1 base; junction bases outside the gene matches: 3. The CDR3 coding sequence is TGTGCCAGCAGCTTGGGACTAGCGGGGGGGACGTCCTACGAGCAGTACTTC. Amino acids: CASSLGLAGGTSYEQYF.

J is TRBJ1-4 and V is TRBV18; 8 bases are a match to TRBD1. The CDR3 covers 15 residues. The trim removed 1 base at V and 8 bases at J, leaving 6 bases unmatched. The germline gives CDR1 KGHSH, CDR2 LQKENI. CDR3 in amino acids: CASSPLGQGSEKLFF. Here the CDR3 DNA reads TGTGCCAGCTCACCACTTGGACAGGGTTCAGAAAAACTGTTTTTT. Based on the CDR3 plus reference TRBV18 and TRBJ1-4, the full variable domain is NAGVMQNPRHLVRRRGQEARLRCSPMKGHSHVYWYRQLPEEGLKFMVYLQKENIIDESGMPKERFSAEFPKEGPSILRIQQVVRGDSAAYFCASSPLGQGSEKLFFGSGTQLSVL.

In its sample, this clone was seen a few times. This chain uses TRBV7-3 with TRBJ1-2, with D unclear. The CDR3 is 12 residues long. The V gene lost 4 bases and the J gene lost 5 bases, with 8 bases spanning the gap. Germline loops: CDR1 SGHTA, CDR2 FQGTGA. CDR3 protein: CASSSGLYGYTF. CDR3 DNA: TGTGCCAGCAGCTCAGGCCTGTATGGCTACACCTTC. Drawing the rest from reference TRBV7-3 and TRBJ1-2, the complete variable domain is GAGVSQTPSNKVTEKGKYVELRCDPISGHTALYWYRQSLGQGPEFLIYFQGTGAADDSGLPNDRFFAVRPEGSVSTLKIQRTERGDSAVYLCASSSGLYGYTFGSGTRLTVV.

This sequence joins TRBV5-1 and TRBJ1-2; TRBD1 is a possible D gene (5 bases). This CDR3 spans 14 amino acids. V lost 4 bases to trimming and J lost 8 bases, with 18 bases between them. CDR1 is SGHRS, CDR2 YFSETQ, per germline. The DNA for the CDR3 is TGCGCCAGCAGCGCAGGGTTGCTTGGGGAGGGCTACACCTTC. Amino acid sequence: CASSAGLLGEGYTF.

This clone was found many times. V and J are TRBV4-2 and TRBJ2-5; D is ambiguous. V lost 0 bases, J lost 10 bases, and 15 bases lay in between. The germline V gene has CDR1 LGHNA and CDR2 YNFKEQ. The CDR3 runs to 14 residues. CDR3: CASSQDRTDLFQYF. CDR3 coding DNA: TGTGCCAGCAGCCAAGATAGAACCGACCTCTTCCAGTACTTC.